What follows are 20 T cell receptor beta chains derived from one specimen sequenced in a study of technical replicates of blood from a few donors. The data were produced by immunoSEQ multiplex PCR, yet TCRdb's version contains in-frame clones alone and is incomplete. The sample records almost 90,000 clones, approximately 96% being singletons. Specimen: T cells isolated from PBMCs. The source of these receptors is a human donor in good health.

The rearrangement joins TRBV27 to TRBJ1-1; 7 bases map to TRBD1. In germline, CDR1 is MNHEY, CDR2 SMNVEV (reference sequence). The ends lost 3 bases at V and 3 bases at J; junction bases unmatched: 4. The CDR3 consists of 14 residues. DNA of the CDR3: TGTGCCAGCAGTTTGACAGGGACGTACACTGAAGCTTTCTTT. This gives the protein CASSLTGTYTEAFF.

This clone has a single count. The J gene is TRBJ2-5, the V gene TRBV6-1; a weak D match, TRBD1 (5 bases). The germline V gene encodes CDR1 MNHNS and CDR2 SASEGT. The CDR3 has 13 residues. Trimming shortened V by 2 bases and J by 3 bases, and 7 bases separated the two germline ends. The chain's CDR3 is CASSELREETQYF. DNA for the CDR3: TGTGCCAGCAGTGAACTCAGGGAAGAGACCCAGTACTTC.

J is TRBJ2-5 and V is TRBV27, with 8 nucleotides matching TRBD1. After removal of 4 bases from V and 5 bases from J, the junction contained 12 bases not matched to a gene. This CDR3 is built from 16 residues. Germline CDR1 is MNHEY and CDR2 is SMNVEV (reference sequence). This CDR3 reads CASSSTPGGPQETQYF. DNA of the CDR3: TGTGCCAGCAGTTCAACCCCAGGGGGCCCCCAGGAGACCCAGTACTTC.

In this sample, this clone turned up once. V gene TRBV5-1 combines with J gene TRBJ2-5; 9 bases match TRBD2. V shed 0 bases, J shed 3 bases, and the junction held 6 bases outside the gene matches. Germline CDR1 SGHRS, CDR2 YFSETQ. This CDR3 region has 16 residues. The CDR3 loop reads CASSLVRGGLEETQYF. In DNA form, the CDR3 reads TGCGCCAGCAGCTTGGTGCGGGGGGGCCTCGAAGAGACCCAGTACTTC.

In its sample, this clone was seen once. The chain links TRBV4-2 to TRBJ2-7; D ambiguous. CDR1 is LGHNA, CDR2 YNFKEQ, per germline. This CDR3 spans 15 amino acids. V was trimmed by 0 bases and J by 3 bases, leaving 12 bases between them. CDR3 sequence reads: CASSQDKYGGYEQYF. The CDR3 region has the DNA TGTGCCAGCAGCCAAGATAAGTACGGTGGCTACGAGCAGTACTTC.

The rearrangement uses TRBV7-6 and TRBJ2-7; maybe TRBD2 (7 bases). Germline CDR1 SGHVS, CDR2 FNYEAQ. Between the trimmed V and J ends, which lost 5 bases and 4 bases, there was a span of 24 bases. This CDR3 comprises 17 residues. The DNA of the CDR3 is TGTGCCAGCAGCCCCCGACCCGCAGGGGACTATCTTTACGAGCAGTACTTC. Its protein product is CASSPRPAGDYLYEQYF.

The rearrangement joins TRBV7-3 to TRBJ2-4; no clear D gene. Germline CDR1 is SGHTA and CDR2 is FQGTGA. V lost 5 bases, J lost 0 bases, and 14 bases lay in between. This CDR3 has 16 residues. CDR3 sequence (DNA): TGTGCCAGCAGCCCCTATCCCGCGGTAGCCAAAAACATTCAGTACTTC. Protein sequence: CASSPYPAVAKNIQYF.

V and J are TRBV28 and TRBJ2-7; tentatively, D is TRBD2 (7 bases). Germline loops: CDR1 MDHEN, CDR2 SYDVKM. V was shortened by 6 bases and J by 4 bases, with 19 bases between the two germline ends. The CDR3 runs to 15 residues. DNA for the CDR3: TGTGCCAGCAGCCCCCGGGGGGCTGGGGCTTACGAGCAGTACTTC. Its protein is CASSPRGAGAYEQYF.

The CDR3 sequence: CSVEDLGSGVFTQYF. Here the CDR3 DNA reads TGCAGCGTTGAAGATCTTGGGTCGGGGGTGTTTACGCAGTATTTT. The chain employs TRBV29-1 and TRBJ2-3, with D tentatively TRBD2 (6 bases). The length of the CDR3 is 15 residues. Germline CDR1 and CDR2: SQVTM and ANQGSEA. The germline V and J ends were trimmed by 0 bases and 8 bases, with 18 bases remaining between them.

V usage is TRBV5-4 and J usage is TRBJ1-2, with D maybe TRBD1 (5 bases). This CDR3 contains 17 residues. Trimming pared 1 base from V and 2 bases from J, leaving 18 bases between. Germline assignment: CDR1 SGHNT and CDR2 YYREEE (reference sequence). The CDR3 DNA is TGTGCCAGCAGCTTGATGGCAGGTGGGGACTCGAACTATGGCTACACCTTC. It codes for CASSLMAGGDSNYGYTF.

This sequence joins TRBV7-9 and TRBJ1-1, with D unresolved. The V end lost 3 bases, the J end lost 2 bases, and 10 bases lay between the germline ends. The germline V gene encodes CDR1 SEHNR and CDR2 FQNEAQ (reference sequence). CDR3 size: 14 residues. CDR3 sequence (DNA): TGTGCCAGCAGCTTCTACGGAGAAAACACTGAAGCTTTCTTT. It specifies CASSFYGENTEAFF.

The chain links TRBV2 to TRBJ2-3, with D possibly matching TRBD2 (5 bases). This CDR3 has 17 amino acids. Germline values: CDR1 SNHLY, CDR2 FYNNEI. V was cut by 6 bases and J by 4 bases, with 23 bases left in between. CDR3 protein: CASRVRYGIQNADTQYF. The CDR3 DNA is TGTGCCAGCAGGGTCAGATACGGGATCCAAAATGCAGATACGCAGTATTTT.

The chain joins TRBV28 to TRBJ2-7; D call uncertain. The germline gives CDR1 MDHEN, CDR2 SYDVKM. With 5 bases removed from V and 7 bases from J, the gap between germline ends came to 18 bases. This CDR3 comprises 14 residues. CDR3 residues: CASSLPTRPNEQYF. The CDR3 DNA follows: TGTGCCAGCAGTCTCCCGACTCGTCCTAATGAGCAGTACTTC.

The CDR3 bases are TGCGCCAGCAGCTTGGCCAGTTGGGACACTATGAACACTGAAGCTTTCTTT. It translates to CASSLASWDTMNTEAFF. The chain combines TRBV5-1 with TRBJ1-1, with a weak D call TRBD1 (6 bases). Germline loops: CDR1 SGHRS, CDR2 YFSETQ. The CDR3 loop spans 17 amino acids. Trimming pared 0 bases from V and 0 bases from J, leaving 15 bases between.

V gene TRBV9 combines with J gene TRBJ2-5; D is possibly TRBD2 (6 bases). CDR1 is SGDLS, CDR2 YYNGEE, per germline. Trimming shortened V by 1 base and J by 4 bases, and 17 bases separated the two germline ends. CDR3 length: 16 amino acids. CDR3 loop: CASSVSLRRRAETQYF. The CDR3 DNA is TGTGCCAGCAGCGTATCCCTGAGGAGGAGGGCAGAGACCCAGTACTTC.

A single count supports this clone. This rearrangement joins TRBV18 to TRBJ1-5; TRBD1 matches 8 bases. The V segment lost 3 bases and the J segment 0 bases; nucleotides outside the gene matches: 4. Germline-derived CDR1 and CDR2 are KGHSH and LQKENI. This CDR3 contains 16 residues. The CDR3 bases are TGTGCCAGCTCACCCGGACAGGGATATAGCAATCAGCCCCAGCATTTT. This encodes CASSPGQGYSNQPQHF.

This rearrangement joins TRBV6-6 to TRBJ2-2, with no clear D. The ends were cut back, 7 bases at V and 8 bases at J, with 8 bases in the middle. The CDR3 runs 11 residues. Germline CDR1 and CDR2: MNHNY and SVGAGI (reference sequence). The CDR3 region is CASTLLGELFF. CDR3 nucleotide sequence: TGTGCCAGCACCCTGTTGGGGGAGCTGTTTTTT.

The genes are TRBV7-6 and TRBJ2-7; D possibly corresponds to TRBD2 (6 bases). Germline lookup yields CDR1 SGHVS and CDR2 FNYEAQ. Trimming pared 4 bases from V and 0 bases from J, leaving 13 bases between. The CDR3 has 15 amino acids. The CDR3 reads CASSSRDGSSYEQYF. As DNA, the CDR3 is TGTGCCAGCAGCTCCCGGGACGGGAGCTCCTACGAGCAGTACTTC. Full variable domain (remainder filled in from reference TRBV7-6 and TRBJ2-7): GAGVSQSPRYKVTKRGQDVALRCDPISGHVSLYWYRQALGQGPEFLTYFNYEAQQDKSGLPNDRFSAERPEGSISTLTIQRTEQRDSAMYRCASSSRDGSSYEQYFGPGTRLTVT.

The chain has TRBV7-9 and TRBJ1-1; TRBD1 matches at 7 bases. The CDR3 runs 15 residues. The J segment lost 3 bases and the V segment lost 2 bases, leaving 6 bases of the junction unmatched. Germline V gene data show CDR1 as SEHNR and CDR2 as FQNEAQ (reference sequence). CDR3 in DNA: TGTGCCAGCAGCTTAACAGGGGTCCTGGACACTGAAGCTTTCTTT. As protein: CASSLTGVLDTEAFF.

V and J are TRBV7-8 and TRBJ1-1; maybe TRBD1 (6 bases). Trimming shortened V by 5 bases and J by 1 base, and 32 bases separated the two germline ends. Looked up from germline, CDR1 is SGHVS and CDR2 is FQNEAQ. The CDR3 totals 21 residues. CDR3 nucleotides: TGTGCCAGCAGCCTGACGGGGAACCCCCAAACAGGGCCCTTGTGGAACACTGAAGCTTTCTTT. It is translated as CASSLTGNPQTGPLWNTEAFF. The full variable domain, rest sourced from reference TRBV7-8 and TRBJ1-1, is GAGVSQSPRYKVAKRGQDVALRCDPISGHVSLFWYQQALGQGPEFLTYFQNEAQLDKSGLPSDRFFAERPEGSVSTLKIQRTQQEDSAVYLCASSLTGNPQTGPLWNTEAFFGQGTRLTVV.